The 23 T cell receptor beta chains below come from one sample, sequenced in a study of OX40 agonist ivuxolimab in advanced cancers. The repertoire was sequenced with immunoSEQ multiplex PCR; TCRdb's copy has only in-frame clones and lacks some. This repertoire shows about 22,000 clones, 80% to 90% found once; its top ten account for approximately 35%. Sequenced material: CD4+ or CD8+ T cells sorted from blood, taken in a trial of the OX40 agonist ivuxolimab. The receptor source for this set is an adult with an advanced solid tumor such as melanoma, head and neck, liver or kidney cancer.

The genes are TRBV2 and TRBJ1-1; 9 bases fit TRBD1. The CDR3 has 16 residues. V lost 5 bases, J lost 4 bases, and 11 bases stayed unmatched. Germline loops: CDR1 SNHLY, CDR2 FYNNEI. CDR3 loop: CASSLQGAVGTTEAFF. The CDR3 DNA reads as TGTGCCAGCAGTTTACAGGGGGCAGTAGGAACCACTGAAGCTTTCTTT. Filled out from reference TRBV2 and TRBJ1-1, the complete variable domain reads EPEVTQTPSHQVTQMGQEVILRCVPISNHLYFYWYRQILGQKVEFLVSFYNNEISEKSEIFDDQFSVERPDGSNFTLKIRSTKLEDSAMYFCASSLQGAVGTTEAFFGQGTRLTVV.

The gene calls are TRBV11-2 and TRBJ2-5; D possibly corresponds to TRBD2 (6 bases). CDR3 length equals 13 residues. V lost 1 base to trimming and J lost 7 bases, with 10 bases between them. In germline, CDR1 is SGHAT, CDR2 FQNNGV. The CDR3 reads CASSLGFGGTQYF. The CDR3, as DNA: TGTGCCAGCAGCTTAGGATTCGGGGGGACCCAGTACTTC.

The chain uses TRBV27 and TRBJ2-2, with 14 bases aligning to TRBD2. The germline CDR1 and CDR2 sequences are MNHEY and SMNVEV (reference sequence). V was pared by 5 bases and J by 7 bases, with 9 bases of the junction left unmatched. The CDR3 has 17 amino acids. The CDR3 sequence: CASSGTSGRVKGGELFF. As DNA, the CDR3 is TGTGCCAGCAGTGGGACTAGCGGGAGAGTGAAAGGCGGGGAGCTGTTTTTT.

This rearrangement joins TRBV29-1 to TRBJ1-2, with TRBD1 as a possible D gene (5 bases). Trimming cost V 3 bases and J 4 bases, with 12 bases left between them. Germline V gives CDR1 SQVTM, CDR2 ANQGSEA. The CDR3 is 13 residues long. The CDR3 sequence: CSVEGLGAYGYTF. For the CDR3, the DNA is TGCAGCGTTGAGGGTCTAGGGGCCTATGGCTACACCTTC.

V is TRBV18 and J is TRBJ1-3, with D unresolved. Trimming removed 3 bases from V and 0 bases from J, with 9 bases in between. Germline V gene data show CDR1 as KGHSH and CDR2 as LQKENI. The length of the CDR3 is 15 residues. CDR3 DNA sequence: TGTGCCAGCTCACCTGATCAGAGCTCTGGAAACACCATATATTTT. This encodes CASSPDQSSGNTIYF.

In its sample, this clone is medium-sized. This sequence joins TRBV7-2 and TRBJ2-7, with D hard to call. The CDR3 length is 13 residues. V was trimmed by 3 bases and J by 6 bases, leaving 12 bases between them. The V gene's germline CDR1 is SGHTA and CDR2 FQGNSA. As DNA, the CDR3 is TGTGCCAGCAGCTTGTTAGGGTCGGGCGAGCAGTACTTC. It encodes CASSLLGSGEQYF.

J is TRBJ2-7 and V is TRBV5-5; D call uncertain. CDR3 length: 14 residues. The germline V gene encodes CDR1 SGHKS and CDR2 YYEKEE (reference sequence). Trimming pared 1 base from V and 3 bases from J, leaving 11 bases between. The CDR3 loop is CASSLRYGVYEQYF. The CDR3 coding sequence is TGTGCCAGCAGCTTGAGGTATGGGGTCTACGAGCAGTACTTC.

This clone occurred a few times. The V call is TRBV18, the J call TRBJ2-7; 7 bases line up with TRBD2. Unmatched junction bases numbered 12, after V lost 6 bases and J lost 7 bases. Germline loops: CDR1 KGHSH, CDR2 LQKENI. The CDR3 consists of 14 residues. In DNA, the CDR3 is TGTGCCAGCTCCCAAACCCGGGAGGCGGGGGAGCAGTACTTC. It specifies CASSQTREAGEQYF. The whole variable domain, filled in from reference TRBV18 and TRBJ2-7, reads NAGVMQNPRHLVRRRGQEARLRCSPMKGHSHVYWYRQLPEEGLKFMVYLQKENIIDESGMPKERFSAEFPKEGPSILRIQQVVRGDSAAYFCASSQTREAGEQYFGPGTRLTVT.

This clone was seen just once. The CDR3 here is CASSYGFGSSDTQYF. The DNA of the CDR3 is TGTGCCAGCAGTTACGGTTTCGGCAGCTCAGATACGCAGTATTTT. This rearrangement joins TRBV6-5 to TRBJ2-3; D remains unclear. Trimming pared 2 bases from V and 4 bases from J, leaving 13 bases between. This CDR3 is 15 amino acids long. The V gene's germline CDR1 is MNHEY and CDR2 SVGAGI.

The CDR3: CASSGLLAGELFF. The CDR3 DNA follows: TGTGCCAGCAGTGGACTACTGGCCGGGGAGCTGTTTTTT. This chain links TRBV25-1 with TRBJ2-2; TRBD2 might be the D (5 bases). Trimming left V 4 bases short and J 6 bases short, with 9 bases between. The germline V gene encodes CDR1 MGHDK and CDR2 SYGVNS. The CDR3 covers 13 residues.

The chain has TRBV9 and TRBJ2-7; 8 bases align to TRBD1. V was pared by 4 bases and J by 3 bases, with 9 bases of the junction left unmatched. The CDR3 runs to 15 residues. Germline CDR1 is SGDLS and CDR2 is YYNGEE. CDR3 amino acids: CASSLTGTGIYEQYF. CDR3 sequence (DNA): TGTGCCAGCAGCCTAACAGGGACAGGAATCTACGAGCAGTACTTC.

The chain links TRBV7-2 to TRBJ2-3; D might be TRBD2 (6 bases). The CDR3 runs 14 residues. Germline CDR1 reads SGHTA; CDR2 reads FQGNSA. Trimming stripped 5 bases from V and 3 bases from J, with 12 bases between. The CDR3 DNA is TGTGCCAGCAGCCCCCTCGGACTAACAGATACGCAGTATTTT. It yields the protein CASSPLGLTDTQYF. Full variable domain (remainder filled in from reference TRBV7-2 and TRBJ2-3): GAGVSQSPSNKVTEKGKDVELRCDPISGHTALYWYRQSLGQGLEFLIYFQGNSAPDKSGLPSDRFSAERTGGSVSTLTIQRTQQEDSAVYLCASSPLGLTDTQYFGPGTRLTVL.

This clone was seen a few times. This chain links TRBV29-1 with TRBJ2-7, with D uncertain. Germline V CDR1 and CDR2: SQVTM, ANQGSEA. This CDR3 region has 12 residues. The V gene lost 3 bases and the J gene lost 4 bases, with 10 bases spanning the gap. CDR3: CSVDVGTYEQYF. The CDR3 region has the DNA TGCAGCGTTGACGTGGGAACTTACGAGCAGTACTTC.

The V call is TRBV5-1, the J call TRBJ1-5; possibly TRBD1 for D (5 bases). The germline V gene encodes CDR1 SGHRS and CDR2 YFSETQ. Between the trimmed V and J ends, which lost 6 bases and 1 base, there was a span of 29 bases. CDR3 size: 20 residues. The CDR3 loop reads CASTLGGGAGRLGSNQPQHF. For the CDR3, the DNA is TGCGCCAGCACCCTGGGGGGTGGGGCAGGGAGGTTAGGGAGCAATCAGCCCCAGCATTTT.

This clone appeared a single time. The genes are TRBV7-9 and TRBJ2-5; 10 bases are shared with TRBD1. The J call may be incorrect, as the DNA end agrees better with TRBJ2-7. This CDR3 contains 14 residues. Looked up from germline, CDR1 is SEHNR and CDR2 is FQNEAQ (reference sequence). CDR3 protein: CASSPGTGAHEQYF. The CDR3 nucleotides are TGTGCCAGCAGCCCCGGGACAGGGGCCCACGAGCAGTACTTC.

This chain uses TRBV6-5 with TRBJ2-1; unclear D gene. The CDR3 extends over 11 amino acids. The ends were cut back, 0 bases at V and 6 bases at J, with 0 bases in the middle. Looked up from germline, CDR1 is MNHEY and CDR2 is SVGAGI. The CDR3 bases are TGTGCCAGCAGTTACTCCAATGAGCAGTTCTTC. As protein: CASSYSNEQFF.

This chain connects TRBV30 to TRBJ2-1; the D call may be TRBD1 or TRBD2 (5 bases each). Per germline, CDR1 GTSNPN and CDR2 SVGIG (reference sequence). V lost 0 bases, J lost 10 bases, and 19 bases lay in between. This CDR3 comprises 15 residues. CDR3 sequence (DNA): TGTGCCTGGAGTGTAGGAGCGGCTAGAAGGGGCGAGCAGTTCTTC. Protein product: CAWSVGAARRGEQFF.

The chain uses TRBV6-1 and TRBJ1-2; no clear D gene. V lost 7 bases to trimming and J lost 4 bases, with 13 bases between them. Germline V lookup: CDR1 MNHNS, CDR2 SASEGT. The CDR3 loop spans 13 amino acids. CDR3 in DNA: TGTGCCAGCATACACACAGCTATCTATGGCTACACCTTC. Encoded protein: CASIHTAIYGYTF.

The chain uses TRBV28 and TRBJ2-7; D possibly corresponds to TRBD1 (6 bases). There are 14 residues in the CDR3. Germline V gives CDR1 MDHEN, CDR2 SYDVKM. The V gene lost 5 bases and the J gene lost 3 bases, with 14 bases spanning the gap. This CDR3 is CASSPRGFDYEQYF. In DNA form, the CDR3 reads TGTGCCAGCAGTCCAAGGGGGTTCGACTACGAGCAGTACTTC.

This sequence joins TRBV7-8 and TRBJ1-3, with 8 positions matching TRBD1. The CDR3 runs to 16 residues. The junction had 6 bases not matched to a gene; V was cut back by 1 base and J by 4 bases. Germline assignment: CDR1 SGHVS and CDR2 FQNEAQ. CDR3 residues: CASSLGTGFGGNTIYF. The CDR3 DNA follows: TGTGCCAGCAGCTTAGGGACAGGGTTTGGCGGAAACACCATATATTTT.

This sequence joins TRBV2 and TRBJ1-4; maybe TRBD1 (6 bases). The CDR3 extends over 16 amino acids. V gave up 6 bases and J gave up 7 bases, with 21 bases separating them. Germline assignment: CDR1 SNHLY and CDR2 FYNNEI. The CDR3 protein is CASRQTRRDIAEKLFF. The CDR3 DNA reads as TGTGCCAGCAGACAAACCCGCCGGGACATAGCTGAAAAACTGTTTTTT.

This rearrangement joins TRBV5-1 to TRBJ2-2; D might be TRBD1 (6 bases). CDR3 size: 14 residues. The ends were cut back, 0 bases at V and 4 bases at J, with 7 bases in the middle. The germline V gene has CDR1 SGHRS and CDR2 YFSETQ. CDR3 nucleotides: TGCGCCAGCAGCTTGGGAGGGGGCACCGGGGAGCTGTTTTTT. Translation: CASSLGGGTGELFF.

The chain combines TRBV10-3 with TRBJ2-7; 7 positions agree with TRBD1. The germline V gene encodes CDR1 ENHRY and CDR2 SYGVKD. There are 14 residues in the CDR3. Trimming removed 4 bases from V and 6 bases from J; junction bases left unmatched: 9. In DNA, the CDR3 is TGTGCCATCAGTGGAGTTGACAGGGTATTCGAGCAGTACTTC. Its translation is CAISGVDRVFEQYF.